These T cell receptor beta chains were read from a single sample in a study of CD8+ T cells in alopecia areata. Only in-frame clones appear in the TCRdb table, and some are missing; sequencing was by immunoSEQ multiplex PCR. Seen here are approximately 150,000 clones, 60% to 75% observed once, and the top ten hold over 12%. The sample in question was CD4+ T cells sorted from blood, obtained at week 24, from a patient treated with tofacitinib. Receptor source: a human donor with alopecia areata. CDR3s include the opening cysteine and the closing phenylalanine or tryptophan. Each record gives: clone size, V gene, D gene, J gene, CDR3 DNA, CDR3 protein. A D gene is named only where the DNA matches it firmly. Not every row has a clone size; where given, it reads once, few, many or a size class.

abundance: .; v_gene: TRBV7-9; d_gene: .; j_gene: TRBJ2-1; CDR3nt: TGTGCCAGCAGTCCCGTCTCGACAGCTAGGGGTGAGCAGTTCTTC; CDR3aa: CASSPVSTARGEQFF
abundance: .; v_gene: TRBV5-1; d_gene: .; j_gene: TRBJ2-5; CDR3nt: TGCGCCAGCAGCTTGGTCGGGGGTGAGACCCAGTACTTC; CDR3aa: CASSLVGGETQYF
abundance: .; v_gene: TRBV7-2; d_gene: TRBD2; j_gene: TRBJ2-7; CDR3nt: TGTGCCAGCAGCGCGGGACTAGCGGGGCTGGGTGAGCAGTACTTC; CDR3aa: CASSAGLAGLGEQYF
abundance: .; v_gene: TRBV30; d_gene: TRBD1; j_gene: TRBJ1-1; CDR3nt: TGTGCCTGGACCCTGGGACAGATGGGAGTTCGGGCTTTCTTT; CDR3aa: CAWTLGQMGVRAFF
abundance: .; v_gene: TRBV30; d_gene: .; j_gene: TRBJ1-6; CDR3nt: TGTGCCTGGAGTCCCACGCACCCGGGACGACGGGATTCACCCCTCCACTTT; CDR3aa: CAWSPTHPGRRDSPLHF
abundance: .; v_gene: TRBV6-1; d_gene: .; j_gene: TRBJ2-7; CDR3nt: TGTGCCAGCAGAAGGGACTCCTACGAGCAGTACTTC; CDR3aa: CASRRDSYEQYF
abundance: many; v_gene: TRBV19; d_gene: .; j_gene: TRBJ2-1; CDR3nt: TGTGCCAGTAGTATCTACATTCAATCGGATGAGCAGTTCTTC; CDR3aa: CASSIYIQSDEQFF
abundance: .; v_gene: TRBV7-9; d_gene: TRBD2; j_gene: TRBJ2-3; CDR3nt: TGTGCCAGCAGGACTAGCTCCCGACGCACAGATACGCAGTATTTT; CDR3aa: CASRTSSRRTDTQYF
abundance: .; v_gene: TRBV7-9; d_gene: .; j_gene: TRBJ1-2; CDR3nt: TGTGCCGCAACAGAAGGGGAGGAGGGCTACACCTTC; CDR3aa: CAATEGEEGYTF
abundance: few; v_gene: TRBV27; d_gene: .; j_gene: TRBJ1-6; CDR3nt: TGTGCCAGCAGTCTGATCCATCGGACCGGATCACCCCTCCACTTT; CDR3aa: CASSLIHRTGSPLHF
abundance: .; v_gene: TRBV4-2; d_gene: .; j_gene: TRBJ2-3; CDR3nt: TGTGCCAGCAGCCAAGTCGGGGGAGACCGCACAGATACGCAGTATTTT; CDR3aa: CASSQVGGDRTDTQYF
abundance: few; v_gene: TRBV5-1; d_gene: TRBD2; j_gene: TRBJ2-7; CDR3nt: TGCGCCAGCAGCGGGGGACTAGACGAGCAGTACTTC; CDR3aa: CASSGGLDEQYF
abundance: .; v_gene: TRBV28; d_gene: TRBD1; j_gene: TRBJ2-5; CDR3nt: TGTGCCAGCAGTTTATCACAGGGGGCCCAAGAGACCCAGTACTTC; CDR3aa: CASSLSQGAQETQYF
abundance: .; v_gene: TRBV5-6; d_gene: .; j_gene: TRBJ1-6; CDR3nt: TGTGCCAGCAGCCCCCTCCGGGGGCCGGATTCACCCCTCCACTTT; CDR3aa: CASSPLRGPDSPLHF
abundance: once; v_gene: TRBV30; d_gene: .; j_gene: TRBJ2-7; CDR3nt: TGTGCCTGGAGTGTACAGGGCGGACAGTACTTC; CDR3aa: CAWSVQGGQYF
abundance: .; v_gene: TRBV29-1; d_gene: TRBD1; j_gene: TRBJ1-1; CDR3nt: TGCAGCGTCGAGACAGGGGGCGGCGGTGCTTTCTTT; CDR3aa: CSVETGGGGAFF
abundance: .; v_gene: TRBV7-9; d_gene: .; j_gene: TRBJ2-3; CDR3nt: TGTGCCAGCAGCTCCCCCCGCCCTTGGGTCACAGATACGCAGTATTTT; CDR3aa: CASSSPRPWVTDTQYF
abundance: few; v_gene: TRBV10-3; d_gene: .; j_gene: TRBJ1-2; CDR3nt: TGTGCCATCAGTGAATGGAACAGGGAGGCGGTCGGCTACACCTTC; CDR3aa: CAISEWNREAVGYTF
abundance: .; v_gene: TRBV5-1; d_gene: .; j_gene: TRBJ2-5; CDR3nt: TGCGCCAGCAGCTCCGGGGCGGACCAAGAGACCCAGTACTTC; CDR3aa: CASSSGADQETQYF
abundance: .; v_gene: TRBV2; d_gene: TRBD2; j_gene: TRBJ2-2; CDR3nt: TGTGCCAGCAGTGATGGGACTAGCCTATCCGGGGAGCTGTTTTTT; CDR3aa: CASSDGTSLSGELFF
abundance: .; v_gene: TRBV19; d_gene: .; j_gene: TRBJ1-1; CDR3nt: TGTGCCAGTAGGGCAGGAAAGATCGGCACTGAAGCTTTCTTT; CDR3aa: CASRAGKIGTEAFF
abundance: .; v_gene: TRBV30; d_gene: .; j_gene: TRBJ1-5; CDR3nt: TGTGCCTGGGAGCCCCTGAACGGTAATCAGCCCCAGCATTTT; CDR3aa: CAWEPLNGNQPQHF
abundance: .; v_gene: TRBV4-2; d_gene: .; j_gene: TRBJ2-2; CDR3nt: TGTGCCAGCAGCCAAGGGGAGGTCGAGGAGCTGTTTTTT; CDR3aa: CASSQGEVEELFF
abundance: .; v_gene: TRBV18; d_gene: TRBD2; j_gene: TRBJ2-7; CDR3nt: TGTGCCAGCTCACCACTCTCTAGCGGACCCCTCGAGCAGTACTTC; CDR3aa: CASSPLSSGPLEQYF
abundance: .; v_gene: TRBV2; d_gene: .; j_gene: TRBJ2-1; CDR3nt: TGTGCCAGCAGTGAAGCAGCCTACAATGAGCAGTTCTTC; CDR3aa: CASSEAAYNEQFF
abundance: .; v_gene: TRBV9; d_gene: TRBD2; j_gene: TRBJ2-1; CDR3nt: TGTGCCAGCAGCGTAGTTGCTAGCGGGGGGGCCTCCTACAATGAGCAGTTCTTC; CDR3aa: CASSVVASGGASYNEQFF
abundance: .; v_gene: TRBV30; d_gene: TRBD2; j_gene: TRBJ2-3; CDR3nt: TGTGCCTGGAGTACTAGCGGGGGCGCAGATACGCAGTATTTT; CDR3aa: CAWSTSGGADTQYF